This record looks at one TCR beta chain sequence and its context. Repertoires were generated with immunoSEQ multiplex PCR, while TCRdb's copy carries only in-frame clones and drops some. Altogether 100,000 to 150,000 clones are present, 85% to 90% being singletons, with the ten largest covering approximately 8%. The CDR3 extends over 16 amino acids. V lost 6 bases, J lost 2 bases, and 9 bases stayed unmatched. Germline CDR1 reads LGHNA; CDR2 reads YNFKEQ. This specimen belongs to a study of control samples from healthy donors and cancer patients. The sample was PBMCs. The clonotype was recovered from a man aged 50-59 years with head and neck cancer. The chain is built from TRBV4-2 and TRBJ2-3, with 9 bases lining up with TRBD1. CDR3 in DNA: TGTGCCAGCAGTGATGGGGACAGGGTACCCACAGATACGCAGTATTTT. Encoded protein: CASSDGDRVPTDTQYF.